This T cell receptor (beta chain) was sequenced during a study of T cell repertoires in cytomegalovirus infection. CDR1 DFQATT and CDR2 SNEGSKA come from the germline V gene (reference sequence). Deletions cut 6 bases from V and 4 bases from J, with 13 bases between. This CDR3 contains 13 residues. TCRdb itself ran the reads through MiXCR, one entry per CDR3 protein. Altogether hundreds of thousands of distinct CDR3 sequences are present, around a third being singletons, with the ten largest covering roughly a sixth. As for this clonotype: Its antigen remains unknown.

This chain connects TRBV20-1 to TRBJ2-1; D might be TRBD1 or TRBD2, each matching 6 bases. The starting material was cultured PBMCs, obtained from culture after CMV antigen stimulation. The clonotype comes from a human donor in good health (CMV status not recorded). Some clones in this sample may be carry-over from other donors' samples. CDR3 bases: TGCAGTGCAGAGGGGGGACAATACAATGAGCAGTTCTTC. This gives the protein CSAEGGQYNEQFF.